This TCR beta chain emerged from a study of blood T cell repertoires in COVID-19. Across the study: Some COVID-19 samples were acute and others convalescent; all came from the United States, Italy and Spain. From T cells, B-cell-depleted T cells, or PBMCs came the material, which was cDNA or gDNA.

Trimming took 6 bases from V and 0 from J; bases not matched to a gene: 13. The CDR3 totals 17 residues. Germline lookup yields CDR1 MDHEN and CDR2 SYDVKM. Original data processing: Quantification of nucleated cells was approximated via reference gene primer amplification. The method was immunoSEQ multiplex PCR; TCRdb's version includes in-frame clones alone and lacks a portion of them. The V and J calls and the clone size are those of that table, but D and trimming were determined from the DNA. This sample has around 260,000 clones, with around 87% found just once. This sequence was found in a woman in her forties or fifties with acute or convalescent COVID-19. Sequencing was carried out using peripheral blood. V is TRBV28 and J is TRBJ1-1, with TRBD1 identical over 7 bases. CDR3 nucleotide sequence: TGTGCCAGCAGCAGATACCGGACAGGCCGCCTGAACACTGAAGCTTTCTTT. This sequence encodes CASSRYRTGRLNTEAFF.